What follows is one TCR beta chain and its context. The antigen is undetermined. Genomic DNA templated the TCR beta VDJ and CDR3 profiling. TCRdb called the reads again in MiXCR, with one record for every CDR3 protein. Among 200,000 to 250,000 distinct CDR3 sequences listed, 34% were seen once. This sample stems from a study of CD8+CD57+ T cells in acquired aplastic anemia. At the level of the study: Sorted CD4+ plus CD8+ cells gave DNA averaging about 3.2 ug. Average CD4+ read depth in healthy donors was 10 million to 12 million reads.

V gave up 3 bases and J gave up 1 base, with 6 bases separating them. CDR1 is ENHRY and CDR2 is SYGVKD in the germline V gene. The CDR3 is 14 residues long. General study points: Roughly 28 was the count of CD8+ CDR3 sequences that patients shared with controls.

This sequence joins TRBV10-3 and TRBJ2-2; D remains ambiguous. This TCR came from a human donor in good health, serving as a control. Source material: sorted CD4+, CD8+, or CD8+CD57+ T cells (not recorded which) from PBMCs. In nucleotides, the CDR3 is TGTGCCATCAGTGACATCAGGAACACCGGGGAGCTGTTTTTT. Protein product: CAISDIRNTGELFF.